This T cell receptor beta chain was sequenced for a study of OX40 agonist ivuxolimab in advanced cancers. Study in general: Two patients with cutaneous melanoma and one with hepatocellular carcinoma, three in total, showed partial responses.

General study findings and limits: Among some nonresponders, normalized T-cell clonal expansion was also low.

On this clone itself: Its antigen is currently unknown.

Sequencing used immunoSEQ multiplex PCR; TCRdb keeps in-frame clones, though not all of them. This sample has about 21,000 clones, with around 84% found just once. Germline V gene lookup returns CDR1 PRHDT and CDR2 FYEKMQ (reference sequence). The CDR3 length is 15 residues. Trimming took 5 bases from V and 1 from J; bases not matched to a gene: 4. The chain uses TRBV13 and TRBJ2-1; 8 nucleotides align to TRBD1. The receptor comes from an adult with an advanced solid tumor such as melanoma, head and neck, liver or kidney cancer. This specimen was CD4+ or CD8+ T cells sorted from blood, taken in a trial of the OX40 agonist ivuxolimab. The CDR3 region is CASSGQGRSYNEQFF. The CDR3 coding sequence is TGTGCCAGCAGCGGACAGGGACGATCCTACAATGAGCAGTTCTTC.